These 25 T cell receptor beta chains originate from one sample sequenced in a study of graft-versus-host responses after intestinal transplantation (dated by TCRdb to the early 2020s). Their cognate antigens are unknown. Library construction relied on the immunoSEQ multiplex PCR assay. Here the immuneACCESS table is served through TCRdb, limited to in-frame sequences with V and J called. Missing clones are a known gap in these copies; in checked studies unresolved V genes cover under half, and the rest lacks a known reason. The sample contains 99,000 or so clones, about 90% of them found a single time. The ten top clones hold roughly 0.07% of the sample. This specimen's time point label, interpreted: cells obtained before transplantation from donor or recipient. Here the sequenced sample was unstimulated CD8+ T cells sorted from spleen or lymph node cells, taken before transplant. The origin of the receptors is a human donor who was the organ donor for an intestinal transplant.

The chain combines TRBV18 with TRBJ1-3, with D possibly matching TRBD1 (5 bases). Germline loops: CDR1 KGHSH, CDR2 LQKENI. There are 16 residues in the CDR3. Deletions cut 3 bases from V and 0 bases from J, with 12 bases between. CDR3 sequence: CASSPKDILSGNTIYF. The CDR3 nucleotides read TGTGCCAGCTCACCGAAGGACATACTCTCTGGAAACACCATATATTTT.

The chain recombines TRBV27 with TRBJ2-2, with 12 bases that match TRBD2. CDR1 MNHEY and CDR2 SMNVEV come from the germline V gene (reference sequence). CDR3 length: 16 amino acids. Unmatched junction bases numbered 4, after V lost 1 base and J lost 7 bases. Here the CDR3 DNA reads TGTGCCAGCAGTTTATTTGCTAGCGGGAGGGGCGGGGAGCTGTTTTTT. Its translation: CASSLFASGRGGELFF.

This chain joins TRBV2 and TRBJ1-3, with a weak D call TRBD1 (6 bases). Germline V gene sequence: CDR1 SNHLY, CDR2 FYNNEI. With 6 bases removed from V and 0 bases from J, the gap between germline ends came to 9 bases. The CDR3 runs 14 residues. CDR3 bases: TGTGCCAGCAGGGACAGCTTCTCTGGAAACACCATATATTTT. Translated, it gives CASRDSFSGNTIYF.

This chain uses TRBV11-2 with TRBJ1-6; 8 bases align to TRBD1. This CDR3 has 14 amino acids. The V and J ends lost 3 bases and 8 bases, in that order; junction bases with no gene match: 3. The germline CDR1 and CDR2 sequences are SGHAT and FQNNGV. This chain's CDR3 is CASSLGQDYSPLHF. CDR3 coding DNA: TGTGCCAGCAGCTTGGGACAGGACTATTCACCCCTCCACTTT.

This sequence joins TRBV30 and TRBJ2-7, with D perhaps matching TRBD2 (5 bases). V was clipped by 8 bases and J by 3 bases, with 20 bases between them. The CDR3 loop spans 14 amino acids. Per germline, CDR1 GTSNPN and CDR2 SVGIG (reference sequence). CDR3 amino acids: CAANLAGLNYEQYF. DNA of the CDR3: TGTGCCGCCAATTTGGCGGGCCTCAACTACGAGCAGTACTTC. The whole variable domain, filled in from reference TRBV30 and TRBJ2-7, reads SQTIHQWPATLVQPVGSPLSLECTVEGTSNPNLYWYRQAAGRGLQLLFYSVGIGQISSEVPQNLSASRPQDRQFILSSKKLLLSDSGFYLCAANLAGLNYEQYFGPGTRLTVT.

The genes are TRBV11-3 and TRBJ1-1, with D maybe TRBD1 (5 bases). This CDR3 region has 15 residues. Looked up from germline, CDR1 is SGHNT and CDR2 is YENEEA. V shed 0 bases and J shed 2 bases, with 10 bases lying between them. The CDR3 DNA is TGTGCCAGCAGCTTAGAACGGGGGTACAACACTGAAGCTTTCTTT. Translated, it gives CASSLERGYNTEAFF.

The chain couples TRBV6-5 to TRBJ1-1; D ambiguous. Between the trimmed V and J ends, which lost 2 bases and 4 bases, there was a span of 8 bases. This CDR3 comprises 13 residues. CDR1 MNHEY and CDR2 SVGAGI come from the germline V gene. The CDR3 reads CASSYGVPTEAFF. CDR3 nucleotides: TGTGCCAGCAGTTACGGAGTCCCCACTGAAGCTTTCTTT.

The J gene is TRBJ2-2, the V gene TRBV6-5, with 7 bases aligning to TRBD2. The CDR3 has 15 residues. Per the germline V gene, CDR1 is MNHEY and CDR2 is SVGAGI. Trimming removed 6 bases from V and 4 bases from J; junction bases left unmatched: 8. The CDR3 DNA sequence: TGTGCCAGCAGGAGCGAGGGACTACGCACCGGGGAGCTGTTTTTT. Translating gives CASRSEGLRTGELFF.

The rearrangement links TRBV7-9 to TRBJ1-2; TRBD1 matches at 7 bases. Germline V gene data show CDR1 as SEHNR and CDR2 as FQNEAQ (reference sequence). The CDR3 length is 13 residues. The V gene end was trimmed by 5 bases and the J gene end by 5 bases; junction bases not matched to a gene: 5. Here the CDR3 DNA reads TGTGCCAGCAGCCCGGGACAGCTTTATGGCTACACCTTC. This gives the protein CASSPGQLYGYTF.

The sample holds one count of this clone. CDR3 loop: CASSVVSTAEAFF. Here the CDR3 DNA reads TGTGCCAGCAGCGTAGTCTCCACAGCTGAAGCTTTCTTT. The chain employs TRBV9 and TRBJ1-1, with D hard to call. The CDR3 covers 13 residues. Looked up from germline, CDR1 is SGDLS and CDR2 is YYNGEE. V was trimmed by 0 bases and J by 6 bases, leaving 9 bases between them.

This rearrangement joins TRBV13 to TRBJ2-2, with 8 bases matching TRBD1. J lost 7 bases, V lost 5 bases, and 9 bases had no gene match. Germline V gene data show CDR1 as PRHDT and CDR2 as FYEKMQ (reference sequence). This CDR3 has 15 residues. The CDR3 spells CASSTQTGDHGELFF. CDR3 DNA: TGTGCCAGCAGCACCCAGACAGGGGATCACGGGGAGCTGTTTTTT.

This chain uses TRBV9 with TRBJ1-3, with TRBD1 matching 7 bases. Trimming took 3 bases from V and 2 from J; bases not matched to a gene: 11. The CDR3 consists of 17 residues. Germline loops: CDR1 SGDLS, CDR2 YYNGEE. This chain's CDR3 is CASSELNPRGTGNTIYF. CDR3 bases: TGTGCCAGCAGCGAACTAAATCCCAGGGGGACTGGAAACACCATATATTTT.

In its sample, this clone was seen once. The genes are TRBV6-6 and TRBJ2-7; 7 bases match TRBD1. This CDR3 contains 16 residues. V shed 0 bases and J 7 bases; nucleotides not matched to a gene: 12. Germline-derived CDR1 and CDR2 are MNHNY and SVGAGI (reference sequence). This chain's CDR3 is CASSYSRGHTTGEQYF. The CDR3 nucleotides read TGTGCCAGCAGTTACTCGAGGGGGCACACTACGGGGGAGCAGTACTTC.

This sequence joins TRBV30 and TRBJ1-1; D is unclear. Germline-derived CDR1 and CDR2 are GTSNPN and SVGIG (reference sequence). The CDR3 sequence is 15 residues long. Between the trimmed V and J ends, which lost 0 bases and 3 bases, there was a span of 14 bases. The DNA of the CDR3 is TGTGCCTGGAGTGTACCCGGCTTCGGGGACACTGAAGCTTTCTTT. Its translation is CAWSVPGFGDTEAFF.

This rearrangement joins TRBV7-8 to TRBJ2-5; TRBD1 agrees at 10 bases. Germline V CDR1 and CDR2: SGHVS, FQNEAQ. CDR3 length equals 15 residues. The ends lost 5 bases at V and 2 bases at J; junction bases unmatched: 5. The CDR3 region is CASSARDRGQETQYF. CDR3 sequence (DNA): TGTGCCAGCAGCGCCCGGGACAGGGGACAAGAGACCCAGTACTTC.

The chain employs TRBV28 and TRBJ1-1; D may be TRBD1 (6 bases). V lost 5 bases, J lost 1 base, and 17 bases lay in between. Germline V gene sequence: CDR1 MDHEN, CDR2 SYDVKM. This CDR3 comprises 16 residues. The CDR3 loop reads CASSPISGVGNTEAFF. The CDR3 DNA reads as TGTGCCAGCAGTCCGATCTCAGGGGTCGGGAACACTGAAGCTTTCTTT.

This clone was picked up one time. The chain is built from TRBV7-9 and TRBJ1-1; the D gene is possibly TRBD1 (5 bases). The germline V gene has CDR1 SEHNR and CDR2 FQNEAQ (reference sequence). The CDR3 is made up of 16 amino acids. V was trimmed by 1 base and J by 2 bases, leaving 14 bases between them. CDR3 bases: TGTGCCAGCAGCTTAGTCTTCTCGGGGGAAAACACTGAAGCTTTCTTT. Translated: CASSLVFSGENTEAFF.

This chain links TRBV11-3 with TRBJ2-7, with 8 positions matching TRBD1. Germline CDR1 is SGHNT and CDR2 is YENEEA. Trimming at V came to 5 bases and at J to 3 bases, leaving 3 bases not matched to a gene. The CDR3 loop spans 13 amino acids. The CDR3 spells CASSPRGLYEQYF. The CDR3, as DNA: TGTGCCAGCAGCCCCAGGGGGCTCTACGAGCAGTACTTC.

The chain has TRBV12-5 and TRBJ2-7; TRBD1 is a possible D gene (5 bases). The germline V gene encodes CDR1 LGHNT and CDR2 FRNRAP. The ends were cut back, 3 bases at V and 3 bases at J, with 18 bases in the middle. This CDR3 has 16 amino acids. The CDR3 DNA sequence: TGTGCTAGTGGTTTCCGCGGACCCAAGGGGCTCTACGAGCAGTACTTC. Protein product: CASGFRGPKGLYEQYF.

The J gene is TRBJ1-6, the V gene TRBV12-5; D is unresolved. The germline V and J ends were trimmed by 2 bases and 4 bases, with 6 bases remaining between them. This CDR3 region has 14 residues. The V gene's germline CDR1 is LGHNT and CDR2 FRNRAP. CDR3 nucleotide sequence: TGTGCTAGTGGTTTGAGGCGGTATAATTCACCCCTCCACTTT. Amino acids: CASGLRRYNSPLHF.

The rearrangement links TRBV5-8 to TRBJ1-5; 8 nucleotides match TRBD1. Germline values: CDR1 SGHTS, CDR2 YDEGEE. CDR3 length equals 16 residues. The junction had 7 bases not matched to a gene; V was cut back by 2 bases and J by 3 bases. CDR3 protein: CASSFPTGALNQPQHF. Written as DNA, the CDR3 is TGTGCCAGCAGCTTCCCGACAGGGGCACTCAATCAGCCCCAGCATTTT.

V and J are TRBV2 and TRBJ2-4; TRBD2 aligns across 12 bases. The CDR3 consists of 16 residues. V lost 3 bases, J lost 6 bases, and 6 bases stayed unmatched. Germline-derived CDR1 and CDR2 are SNHLY and FYNNEI. CDR3 nucleotides: TGTGCCAGCAGTGATCCTAGCGGGGGGGGGATAAACATTCAGTACTTC. It specifies CASSDPSGGGINIQYF.

The chain links TRBV7-9 to TRBJ2-7; TRBD2 aligns across 7 bases. Per germline, CDR1 SEHNR and CDR2 FQNEAQ (reference sequence). The ends lost 7 bases at V and 1 base at J; junction bases unmatched: 7. The CDR3 is made up of 14 amino acids. CDR3 loop: CASIPGGMSYEQYF. The CDR3 DNA is TGTGCCAGCATCCCCGGGGGGATGTCCTACGAGCAGTACTTC.

The V call is TRBV5-1, the J call TRBJ1-1; D is unresolved. V lost 6 bases and J lost 1, with 16 bases in between. CDR1 and CDR2 (germline): SGHRS, YFSETQ. The CDR3 sequence is 15 residues long. CDR3 residues: CASTFSSAANTEAFF. The CDR3 nucleotides read TGCGCCAGCACCTTCTCATCGGCGGCGAACACTGAAGCTTTCTTT.

The chain joins TRBV7-9 to TRBJ1-4, with 7 bases identical to TRBD1. Germline lookup yields CDR1 SEHNR and CDR2 FQNEAQ (reference sequence). The CDR3 loop spans 14 amino acids. With 4 bases clipped from V and 7 bases from J, the junction kept 6 bases outside the gene matches. As DNA, the CDR3 is TGTGCCAGCAGCTCCCAGACAGGGTTTGAAAAACTGTTTTTT. This gives the protein CASSSQTGFEKLFF.